Here is one T cell receptor beta chain with its context. These data are taken from a study of blood T cell repertoires in COVID-19. Exposed enrollees encountered a COVID-19 case at some point within 2 weeks before study entry. Using immunoSEQ multiplex PCR, the repertoire was profiled, and TCRdb retains in-frame clones only, with some absent. The sample lists more than 300,000 clones; roughly nine tenths were seen once. The CDR3 loop spans 13 amino acids. Trimming stripped 1 base from V and 9 bases from J, with 10 bases between. Germline CDR1 GTSNPN, CDR2 SVGIG (reference sequence). This rearrangement joins TRBV30 to TRBJ1-6, with D possibly being TRBD1 (6 bases). The material sequenced was PBMCs or T cells enriched from blood (not recorded which). The receptor was isolated from a woman aged 40 to 50 who had been exposed to COVID-19. The CDR3 DNA sequence: TGTGCCTGGAGTGAACAGGGCCGTTCACCCCTCCACTTT. Protein product: CAWSEQGRSPLHF.